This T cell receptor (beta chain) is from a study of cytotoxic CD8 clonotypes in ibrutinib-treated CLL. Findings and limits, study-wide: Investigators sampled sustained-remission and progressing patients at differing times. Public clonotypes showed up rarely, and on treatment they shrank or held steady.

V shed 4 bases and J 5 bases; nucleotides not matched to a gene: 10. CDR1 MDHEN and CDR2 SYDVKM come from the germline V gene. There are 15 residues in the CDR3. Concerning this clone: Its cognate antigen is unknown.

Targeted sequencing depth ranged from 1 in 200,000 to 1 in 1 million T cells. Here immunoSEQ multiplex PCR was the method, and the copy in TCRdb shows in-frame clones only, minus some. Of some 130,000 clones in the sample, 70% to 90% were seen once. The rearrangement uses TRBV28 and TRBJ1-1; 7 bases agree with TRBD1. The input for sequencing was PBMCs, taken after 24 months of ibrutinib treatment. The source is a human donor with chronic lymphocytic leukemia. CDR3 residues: CASSSPTGLSTEAFF. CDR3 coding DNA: TGTGCCAGCAGTTCCCCGACAGGGCTAAGTACTGAAGCTTTCTTT.